These 27 T cell receptor beta chains originate from one sample sequenced in a study of cytomegalovirus exposure and HLA in healthy donors. The PCR was carried out with 60 Vbeta primers and 13 Jbeta primers. Only in-frame clones appear in the TCRdb table, and some are missing; sequencing was by immunoSEQ multiplex PCR. The sample holds 30,000 to 40,000 clones. Sequenced input: PBMCs. These receptors were taken from a human donor in good health.

The chain recombines TRBV5-1 with TRBJ1-2; D is possibly TRBD1 (6 bases). CDR3 length equals 15 residues. Trimming removed 4 bases from V and 8 bases from J, with 21 bases in between. The germline gives CDR1 SGHRS, CDR2 YFSETQ. The CDR3 loop reads CASSPDLTGPDGYTF. The CDR3 nucleotides are TGCGCCAGCAGCCCCGATCTCACAGGGCCGGACGGCTACACCTTC.

The chain employs TRBV6-5 and TRBJ1-2; D perhaps matches TRBD1 (6 bases). The CDR3 contains 13 residues. Trimming removed 5 bases from V and 8 bases from J, with 15 bases in between. CDR1 is MNHEY and CDR2 is SVGAGI in the germline V gene. The CDR3 nucleotides read TGTGCCAGCAGTAAAAACAGGGTTGAAGGCTACACCTTC. Its protein product is CASSKNRVEGYTF.

The chain carries TRBV2 and TRBJ1-1, with 8 bases fitting TRBD1. Germline V lookup: CDR1 SNHLY, CDR2 FYNNEI. V trimming: 9 bases; J trimming: 4 bases; junction bases outside the gene matches: 4. The CDR3 covers 12 residues. The DNA for the CDR3 is TGTGCCAGAGGACAGGGAACCACTGAAGCTTTCTTT. This encodes CARGQGTTEAFF.

The chain uses TRBV7-9 and TRBJ2-7; D is unclear. Germline CDR1 is SEHNR and CDR2 is FQNEAQ (reference sequence). The CDR3 totals 14 residues. Between the trimmed V and J ends, which lost 4 bases and 0 bases, there was a span of 10 bases. The CDR3 region is CASSSQSASYEQYF. DNA for the CDR3: TGTGCCAGCAGCTCTCAGAGCGCCTCCTACGAGCAGTACTTC.

V is TRBV18 and J is TRBJ1-1, with D possibly being TRBD1 (6 bases). V was pared by 4 bases and J by 1 base, with 13 bases between. Looked up from germline, CDR1 is KGHSH and CDR2 is LQKENI. This CDR3 region has 15 residues. The chain's CDR3 is CASSLQGPPNTEAFF. For the CDR3, the DNA is TGTGCCAGCTCACTTCAGGGGCCGCCGAACACTGAAGCTTTCTTT.

This chain connects TRBV11-2 to TRBJ1-1; D is uncertain. V shed 5 bases and J shed 1 base, with 11 bases lying between them. The CDR3 totals 14 residues. CDR1 and CDR2 (germline): SGHAT, FQNNGV. The CDR3 sequence is CASSPRGGNTEAFF. The CDR3, as DNA: TGTGCCAGCAGCCCCCGAGGCGGGAACACTGAAGCTTTCTTT.

The V and J genes are TRBV14 and TRBJ1-1; D not resolved. This CDR3 is 14 amino acids long. Between the trimmed V and J ends, which lost 3 bases and 6 bases, there was a span of 14 bases. The germline V gene has CDR1 SGHDN and CDR2 FVKESK. CDR3 loop: CASSHPPRSPEAFF. DNA for the CDR3: TGTGCCAGCAGCCATCCCCCCAGGTCTCCTGAAGCTTTCTTT.

The chain has TRBV7-3 and TRBJ1-1; the match to TRBD1 covers 10 bases. Germline trimming cut 4 bases from V and 6 bases from J; bases unmatched to any gene: 5. Germline CDR1 and CDR2: SGHTA and FQGTGA. The CDR3 is made up of 14 amino acids. The CDR3 bases are TGTGCCAGCAGCTCGACAGGGGGCGACGCTGAAGCTTTCTTT. Translated, it gives CASSSTGGDAEAFF. Filled out from reference TRBV7-3 and TRBJ1-1, the complete variable domain reads GAGVSQTPSNKVTEKGKYVELRCDPISGHTALYWYRQSLGQGPEFLIYFQGTGAADDSGLPNDRFFAVRPEGSVSTLKIQRTERGDSAVYLCASSSTGGDAEAFFGQGTRLTVV.

The chain employs TRBV28 and TRBJ1-5; 9 bases line up with TRBD1. V was pared by 3 bases and J by 7 bases, with 10 bases of the junction left unmatched. This CDR3 comprises 16 residues. Germline V gene sequence: CDR1 MDHEN, CDR2 SYDVKM. The CDR3: CASSFLKGQGDQPQHF. The CDR3, as DNA: TGTGCCAGCAGTTTTTTGAAGGGACAGGGCGACCAGCCCCAGCATTTT.

The chain has TRBV7-2 and TRBJ1-2; TRBD1 matches 9 bases. This CDR3 spans 15 amino acids. Germline CDR1 SGHTA, CDR2 FQGNSA. The V gene end was trimmed by 5 bases and the J gene end by 5 bases; junction bases not matched to a gene: 9. This chain's CDR3 is CASSPNRGLGYGYTF. The CDR3 DNA follows: TGTGCCAGCAGCCCAAACAGGGGGCTAGGGTATGGCTACACCTTC.

The V and J genes are TRBV7-2 and TRBJ1-5; no clear D gene. Trimming left V 5 bases short and J 7 bases short, with 15 bases between. CDR1 and CDR2 from the germline V gene are SGHTA and FQGNSA. The CDR3 is 14 amino acids. This chain's CDR3 is CASSLSRVEQPQHF. CDR3 DNA: TGTGCCAGCAGCCTCTCCCGGGTTGAGCAGCCCCAGCATTTT.

The chain has TRBV7-8 and TRBJ1-1; a possible D gene is TRBD1 (5 bases). CDR1 and CDR2 from the germline V gene are SGHVS and FQNEAQ. This CDR3 comprises 16 residues. V was pared by 4 bases and J by 0 bases, with 15 bases between. Here the CDR3 reads CASSWGDENMNTEAFF. In nucleotides, the CDR3 is TGTGCCAGCAGCTGGGGGGACGAAAACATGAACACTGAAGCTTTCTTT. Variable domain in full (rest from reference TRBV7-8 and TRBJ1-1): GAGVSQSPRYKVAKRGQDVALRCDPISGHVSLFWYQQALGQGPEFLTYFQNEAQLDKSGLPSDRFFAERPEGSVSTLKIQRTQQEDSAVYLCASSWGDENMNTEAFFGQGTRLTVV.

The rearrangement links TRBV10-2 to TRBJ1-1, with TRBD1 matching 8 bases. The CDR3 has 16 amino acids. Losses at the gene ends were 3 bases for V and 9 bases for J; bases not matched to a gene: 15. From germline, CDR1 is WSHSY and CDR2 SAAADI. CDR3 nucleotide sequence: TGCGCCAGCAGTGATAGACAGGGGCAACAAAGTGGGAAAGCTTTCTTT. Translation: CASSDRQGQQSGKAFF.

The chain links TRBV7-6 to TRBJ2-7, with TRBD1 matching over 10 bases. V trimming: 4 bases; J trimming: 2 bases; junction bases outside the gene matches: 8. This CDR3 has 16 amino acids. The germline V gene has CDR1 SGHVS and CDR2 FNYEAQ. Written as DNA, the CDR3 is TGTGCCAGCAGCTCACGTTCGGGACAGGGGACCTACGAGCAGTACTTC. Its translation: CASSSRSGQGTYEQYF.

The rearrangement joins TRBV5-6 to TRBJ1-2; TRBD1 aligns across 10 bases. V lost 1 base and J lost 7; bases outside the gene matches: 7. The CDR3 is made up of 15 amino acids. In germline, CDR1 is SGHDT, CDR2 YYEEEE. CDR3 sequence: CASSLIGTGVSGYTF. CDR3 DNA sequence: TGTGCCAGCAGCTTGATCGGGACAGGGGTTAGTGGCTACACCTTC.

The rearrangement uses TRBV13 and TRBJ2-2, with D unclear. This CDR3 has 16 amino acids. Trimming took off 1 base at V and 0 bases at J, with 9 bases between the two ends. In germline, CDR1 is PRHDT, CDR2 FYEKMQ (reference sequence). The CDR3 region is CASSLAGPANTGELFF. The CDR3, as DNA: TGTGCCAGCAGCTTAGCCGGTCCTGCGAACACCGGGGAGCTGTTTTTT.

The chain has TRBV30 and TRBJ2-6; TRBD1 matches 12 bases. Per the germline V gene, CDR1 is GTSNPN and CDR2 is SVGIG (reference sequence). Unmatched junction bases numbered 6, after V lost 5 bases and J lost 4 bases. The CDR3 covers 16 residues. The chain's CDR3 is CAWAGTGGPGANVLTF. DNA of the CDR3: TGTGCCTGGGCCGGGACAGGGGGCCCCGGGGCCAACGTCCTGACTTTC.

Comments on this clone: One end of the junction does not line up with germline, which may come from a read error. The chain carries TRBV30 and TRBJ1-3; TRBD1 is a possible D gene (6 bases). Germline V gene sequence: CDR1 GTSNPN, CDR2 SVGIG (reference sequence). This CDR3 has 15 residues. The DNA for the CDR3 is TGTGCCTGGAGTGGACGGGACACCTCTGGAAACAACATATATTTT. It yields the protein CAWSGRDTSGNNIYF.

The chain has TRBV19 and TRBJ1-2; 8 bases align to TRBD1. Germline assignment: CDR1 LNHDA and CDR2 SQIVND (reference sequence). This CDR3 is 16 amino acids long. V lost 8 bases to trimming and J lost 8 bases; unmatched junction nucleotides: 19. The DNA of the CDR3 is TGTGCCAGTGGGGGTAACAGGGCAGGGGGCTTTGGAGGCTACACCTTC. Translating it yields CASGGNRAGGFGGYTF.

V and J are TRBV29-1 and TRBJ1-4; 8 positions agree with TRBD1. The CDR3 consists of 13 residues. V shed 5 bases and J 6 bases; nucleotides not matched to a gene: 5. Looked up from germline, CDR1 is SQVTM and CDR2 is ANQGSEA. This CDR3 reads CSVFGTGDEKLFF. The CDR3 DNA follows: TGCAGCGTTTTCGGGACAGGAGATGAAAAACTGTTTTTT.

This chain joins TRBV10-2 and TRBJ2-3; the match to TRBD2 covers 12 bases. The CDR3 sequence is 15 residues long. V was clipped by 9 bases and J by 4 bases; unmatched bases: 8. Germline V lookup: CDR1 WSHSY, CDR2 SAAADI. CDR3 loop: CASKPGTSGPDTQYF. The CDR3 DNA sequence: TGCGCCAGTAAACCAGGGACTAGCGGGCCAGATACGCAGTATTTT.

The chain couples TRBV11-2 to TRBJ2-7, with TRBD2 as a possible D gene (5 bases). Germline V gene data show CDR1 as SGHAT and CDR2 as FQNNGV. Trimming cost V 1 base and J 3 bases, with 19 bases left between them. The CDR3 loop spans 17 amino acids. The CDR3 bases are TGTGCCAGCAGCTTAGTAAGCTCGGGAATGGCTTTCTACGAGCAGTACTTC. Translating gives CASSLVSSGMAFYEQYF.

The chain couples TRBV30 to TRBJ1-1, with TRBD1 matching over 7 bases. The germline V gene has CDR1 GTSNPN and CDR2 SVGIG (reference sequence). The CDR3 loop spans 11 amino acids. The V gene end was trimmed by 5 bases and the J gene end by 9 bases; junction bases not matched to a gene: 6. The CDR3 sequence: CAWVGTVKAFF. In DNA, the CDR3 is TGTGCCTGGGTTGGGACAGTAAAAGCTTTCTTT.

This chain joins TRBV19 and TRBJ1-1, with D unresolved. The germline gives CDR1 LNHDA, CDR2 SQIVND (reference sequence). The V end was cut by 5 bases, the J end by 3 bases, with 13 bases between. The CDR3 is made up of 14 amino acids. CDR3 residues: CASSPGRWDTEAFF. CDR3 DNA: TGTGCCAGTAGTCCGGGAAGGTGGGACACTGAAGCTTTCTTT.

The chain has TRBV7-9 and TRBJ1-6; unclear D gene. V was cut by 5 bases and J by 6 bases, with 11 bases left in between. CDR1 and CDR2 from the germline V gene are SEHNR and FQNEAQ (reference sequence). CDR3 size: 14 residues. The CDR3 reads CASSRESVNSPLHF. CDR3 sequence (DNA): TGTGCCAGCAGCCGGGAAAGCGTTAATTCACCCCTCCACTTT.

V gene TRBV30 combines with J gene TRBJ1-1; D is possibly TRBD1 (6 bases). The V end was cut by 0 bases, the J end by 5 bases, with 16 bases between. Germline values: CDR1 GTSNPN, CDR2 SVGIG (reference sequence). This CDR3 contains 15 residues. As DNA, the CDR3 is TGTGCCTGGAGTGTACTAGACAGGTCGGATACTGAAGCTTTCTTT. Translation: CAWSVLDRSDTEAFF. The full variable domain, its missing parts supplied by reference TRBV30 and TRBJ1-1, is SQTIHQWPATLVQPVGSPLSLECTVEGTSNPNLYWYRQAAGRGLQLLFYSVGIGQISSEVPQNLSASRPQDRQFILSSKKLLLSDSGFYLCAWSVLDRSDTEAFFGQGTRLTVV.

V and J are TRBV18 and TRBJ2-2; D not certain. From germline, CDR1 is KGHSH and CDR2 LQKENI. V shed 3 bases and J shed 4 bases, with 6 bases lying between them. The CDR3 covers 13 residues. The CDR3 DNA follows: TGTGCCAGCTCACCGGCAGTCACCGGGGAGCTGTTTTTT. It codes for CASSPAVTGELFF.